This entry features one T cell receptor beta chain sequence. No antigen is known for it. Profiled with immunoSEQ multiplex PCR; TCRdb holds only in-frame clones, not every one. The table records tens of thousands of clones, 90% of them present only once. The data originate from a study of OX40 agonist ivuxolimab in advanced cancers. Study context: The mean age was approximately 56 years, ranging from about 20 to 79, with 82.7% of participants male. General study points: There were, on average, more expanded clones in CD8+ T cells than in CD4+. At doses 0.1 to 3.0 mg/kg, CD4+ and CD8+ clones expanded.

V was pared by 2 bases and J by 10 bases, with 13 bases of the junction left unmatched. This CDR3 spans 16 amino acids. Germline CDR1 and CDR2: LNHDA and SQIVND (reference sequence). The specimen was CD4+ or CD8+ T cells sorted from blood, collected in a trial of the OX40 agonist ivuxolimab. This sequence originates from an adult with an advanced solid tumor such as melanoma, head and neck, liver or kidney cancer. V gene TRBV19 combines with J gene TRBJ2-1; the match to TRBD2 covers 8 bases. CDR3 DNA: TGTGCCAGTAGTATAATGAAGGTAGCGGGAACACGGGAGCAGTTCTTC. Encoded protein: CASSIMKVAGTREQFF.